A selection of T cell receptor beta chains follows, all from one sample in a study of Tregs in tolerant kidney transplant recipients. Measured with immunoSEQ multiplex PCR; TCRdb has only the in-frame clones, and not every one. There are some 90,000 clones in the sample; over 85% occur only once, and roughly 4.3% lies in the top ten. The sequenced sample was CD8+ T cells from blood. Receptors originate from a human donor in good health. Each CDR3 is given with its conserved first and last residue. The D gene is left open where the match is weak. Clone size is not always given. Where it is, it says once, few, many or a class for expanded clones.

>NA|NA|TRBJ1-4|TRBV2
TGTGCCAGCAGTGAAAGCGAAAAACTGTTTTTT
CASSESEKLFF
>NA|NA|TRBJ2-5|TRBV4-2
TGTGCCAGCAGCCCCGGCGTTGGCTTAGAGACCCAGTACTTC
CASSPGVGLETQYF
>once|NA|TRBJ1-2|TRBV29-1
TGCAGCGTTGAAGTGGGGGGAGAGGGCTATGGCTACACCTTC
CSVEVGGEGYGYTF
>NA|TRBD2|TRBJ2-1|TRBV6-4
TGTGCCAGCAGTGAACTAGCGGGGGACTACAATGAGCAGTTCTTC
CASSELAGDYNEQFF
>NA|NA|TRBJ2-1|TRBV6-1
TGTGCCAGCAGTGGGGGACGGGAGCGGACATACAATGAGCAGTTCTTC
CASSGGRERTYNEQFF
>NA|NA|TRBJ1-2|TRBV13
TGTGCCAGCAGCTTAGGGGGGTTCAACTATGGCTACACCTTC
CASSLGGFNYGYTF
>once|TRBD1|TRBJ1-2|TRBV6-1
TGTGCCAGCAGTAACCGGGACAGGGGGCGAGGCTACACCTTC
CASSNRDRGRGYTF
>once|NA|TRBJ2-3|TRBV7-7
NA
CASSFGPGSADTQYF
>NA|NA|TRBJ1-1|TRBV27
TGTGCCAGCAGTTTAATTCGGGAAACTGAAGCTTTCTTT
CASSLIRETEAFF
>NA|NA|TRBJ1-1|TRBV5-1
TGCGCCAGCAGCTTTCGCCCCCTCTCCTTATCTGAAGCTTTCTTT
CASSFRPLSLSEAFF
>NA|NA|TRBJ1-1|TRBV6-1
TGTGCCAGCAGTGATCGGGGGAGGGTTAACACTGAAGCTTTCTTT
CASSDRGRVNTEAFF
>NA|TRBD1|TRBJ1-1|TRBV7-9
TGTGCCAGCAGCCCCAGGGACAGAGTGAACACTGAAGCTTTCTTT
CASSPRDRVNTEAFF
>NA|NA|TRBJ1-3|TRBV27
TGTGCCAGCCGTCCGGGTTACTCTGGAAACACCATATATTTT
CASRPGYSGNTIYF
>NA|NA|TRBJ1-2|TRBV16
TGTGCCAGCAGCCAACTAGCGGGGAACTATGGCTACACCTTC
CASSQLAGNYGYTF
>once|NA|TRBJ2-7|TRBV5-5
TGTGCCAGCAGTTTGTGGGGAGGCGACGGCCCTTACTACGAGCAGTACTTC
CASSLWGGDGPYYEQYF
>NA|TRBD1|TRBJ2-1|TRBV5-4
TGTGCCAGCAGCCCAGGACAGGGGGCATTGTATGAGCAGTTCTTC
CASSPGQGALYEQFF
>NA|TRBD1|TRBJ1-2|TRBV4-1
TGCGCCAGCAGCGAAGAGGTAGACAGGGGTATCGTCTATGGCTACACCTTC
CASSEEVDRGIVYGYTF
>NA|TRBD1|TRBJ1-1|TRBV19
TGTGCCAGTAGTATAGATCTGGGGACAGGATCGTCTGAAGCTTTCTTT
CASSIDLGTGSSEAFF
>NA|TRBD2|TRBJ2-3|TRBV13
TGTGCCAGCACGAGCGGGAGGGCAACAGATACGCAGTATTTT
CASTSGRATDTQYF
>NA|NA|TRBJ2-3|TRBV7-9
TGTGCCAGCAGGGGGAGCACAGATACGCAGTATTTT
CASRGSTDTQYF
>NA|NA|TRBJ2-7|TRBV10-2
TGCGCCAGCAGTGAGATCGGCGAGCAGTACTTC
CASSEIGEQYF
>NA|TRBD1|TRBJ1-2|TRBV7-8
TGTGCCAGCAGCTCCCGGGACAGCCCCCCAGCTAACTATGGCTACACCTTC
CASSSRDSPPANYGYTF
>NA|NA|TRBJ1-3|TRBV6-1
TGTGCCAGCAGTGAACGACAACCCTCTGGAAACACCATATATTTT
CASSERQPSGNTIYF
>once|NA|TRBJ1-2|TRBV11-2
TGTGCCAGCAGCTTAAGCCCCCAGGGTCCTGGCTACACCTTC
CASSLSPQGPGYTF
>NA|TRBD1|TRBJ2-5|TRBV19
TGTGCCAGTAGTATGGGACAGGGATATGCCCAGTACTTC
CASSMGQGYAQYF
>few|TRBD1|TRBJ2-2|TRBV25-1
TGTGCCAGCAGTGGAGGGGGCGAGACCGGGGAGCTGTTTTTT
CASSGGGETGELFF
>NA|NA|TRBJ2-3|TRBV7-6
TGTGCCAGCAGCTTAGGGCAGGGGCCAGCTACGCAGTATTTT
CASSLGQGPATQYF
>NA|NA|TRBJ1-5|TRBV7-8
TGTGCCAGCACCCCGGGGAGGGGGTCGAGTCAGCCCCAGCATTTT
CASTPGRGSSQPQHF
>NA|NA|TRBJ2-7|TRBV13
TGTGCCAGCAGCCTCAGGGGTCTTGGTTCTAGCGAGCAGTACTTC
CASSLRGLGSSEQYF
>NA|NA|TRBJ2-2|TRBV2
TGTGCCAGCAGTGTCGGGACGCAGAACACCGGGGAGCTGTTTTTT
CASSVGTQNTGELFF
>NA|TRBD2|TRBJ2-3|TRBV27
TGTGCCAGCAGTTTTGCTAGCGGGAGTTCGCAGGATACGCAGTATTTT
CASSFASGSSQDTQYF
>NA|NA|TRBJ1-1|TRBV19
TGTGCCAGCTCACGGGGCCCCACTGAAGCTTTCTTT
CASSRGPTEAFF
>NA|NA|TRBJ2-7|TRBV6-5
TGTGCCAGCAGCACCGGGGAGTCAACCTACGAGCAGTACTTC
CASSTGESTYEQYF
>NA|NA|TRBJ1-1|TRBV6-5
TGTGCCAGCAGTTACGGTCCCAACACTGAAGCTTTCTTT
CASSYGPNTEAFF
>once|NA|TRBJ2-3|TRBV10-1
TGCGCCAGCAGTGACCGGAACCCAAGCACAGATACGCAGTATTTT
CASSDRNPSTDTQYF
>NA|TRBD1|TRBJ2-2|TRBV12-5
TGTGCTAGTGGCCGCTTTAAAGTGGACAGGGTCTCGGCGAACACCGGGGAGCTGTTTTTT
CASGRFKVDRVSANTGELFF
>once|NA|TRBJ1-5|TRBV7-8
TGTGCCAGCAGTCAGGAAGTAGGGAATCAGCCCCAGCATTTT
CASSQEVGNQPQHF
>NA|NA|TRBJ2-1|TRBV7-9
TGTGCCAGCAGCTTGGGAAATGAGCAGTTCTTC
CASSLGNEQFF
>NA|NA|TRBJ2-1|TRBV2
TGTGCCAGCAGAGGGCTAGAACTTGAGCAGTTCTTC
CASRGLELEQFF
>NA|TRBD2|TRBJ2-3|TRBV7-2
TGTGCCAGCAGCTTAATTGCGGGGGGGCCGGATACGCAGTATTTT
CASSLIAGGPDTQYF
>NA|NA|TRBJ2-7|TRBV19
TGTGCCAGTAGTGTGGGAGAGATTGCCGAGCAGTACTTC
CASSVGEIAEQYF
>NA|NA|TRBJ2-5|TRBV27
TGTGCCAGCAGTTCCCTTTTGCGGGCGCCGAACCAAGAGACCCAGTACTTC
CASSSLLRAPNQETQYF
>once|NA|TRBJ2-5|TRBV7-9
TGTGCCACCGTAGACAGCTGGTACCAAGAGACCCAGTACTTC
CATVDSWYQETQYF
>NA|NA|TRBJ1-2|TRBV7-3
TGTGCCAGCAGCTTAGGCAGGGCCTATGGCTACACCTTC
CASSLGRAYGYTF